Below are 3 T cell receptor beta chains sequenced from a single sample in a study of blood T cell repertoires in COVID-19. Measured with immunoSEQ multiplex PCR; TCRdb has only the in-frame clones, and not every one. The table shows 200,000 to 250,000 clones, with 70% to 90% occurring only once. The sample consisted of PBMCs or T cells enriched from blood (not recorded which). These receptor sequences come from a man in his fifties or sixties who had been exposed to COVID-19.

The chain carries TRBV27 and TRBJ1-2, with 12 bases that match TRBD1. V lost 4 bases to trimming and J lost 7 bases; unmatched junction nucleotides: 7. Looked up from germline, CDR1 is MNHEY and CDR2 is SMNVEV (reference sequence). The CDR3 runs 15 residues. CDR3 DNA: TGTGCCAGCAGTTCCGGGACAGGGGGCTTTTCTGGCTACACCTTC. It is translated as CASSSGTGGFSGYTF.

The V call is TRBV25-1, the J call TRBJ1-1; TRBD1 might be the D (5 bases). This CDR3 spans 17 amino acids. The V end was cut by 6 bases, the J end by 3 bases, with 23 bases between. The germline V gene encodes CDR1 MGHDK and CDR2 SYGVNS. The CDR3 protein is CASRPQAGIEVYTEAFF. The CDR3 bases are TGTGCCAGCAGACCCCAGGCAGGGATTGAGGTGTACACTGAAGCTTTCTTT.

V usage is TRBV6-5 and J usage is TRBJ1-6; a possible D gene is TRBD1 (6 bases). The CDR3 extends over 15 amino acids. The germline V gene encodes CDR1 MNHEY and CDR2 SVGAGI. The V and J ends lost 8 bases and 7 bases respectively, with 18 bases between them. For the CDR3, the DNA is TGTGCCAGCGGAAGGGGGACCGGGGGGAATTCACCCCTCCACTTT. Its translation is CASGRGTGGNSPLHF.